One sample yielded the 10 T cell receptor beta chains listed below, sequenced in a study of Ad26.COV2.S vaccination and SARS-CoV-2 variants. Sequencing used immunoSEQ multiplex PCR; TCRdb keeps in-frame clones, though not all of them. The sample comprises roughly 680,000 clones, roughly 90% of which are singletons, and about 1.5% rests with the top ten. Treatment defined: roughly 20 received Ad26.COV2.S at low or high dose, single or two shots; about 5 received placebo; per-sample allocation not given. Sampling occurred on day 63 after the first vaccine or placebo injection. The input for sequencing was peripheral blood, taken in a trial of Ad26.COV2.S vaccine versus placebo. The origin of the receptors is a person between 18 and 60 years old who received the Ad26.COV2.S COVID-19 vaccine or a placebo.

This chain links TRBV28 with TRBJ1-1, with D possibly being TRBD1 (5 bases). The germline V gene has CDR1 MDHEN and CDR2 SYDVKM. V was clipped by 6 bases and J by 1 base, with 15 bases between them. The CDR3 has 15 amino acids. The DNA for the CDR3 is TGTGCCAGCAGACCACCAAGGGGCGGGAACACTGAAGCTTTCTTT. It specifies CASRPPRGGNTEAFF.

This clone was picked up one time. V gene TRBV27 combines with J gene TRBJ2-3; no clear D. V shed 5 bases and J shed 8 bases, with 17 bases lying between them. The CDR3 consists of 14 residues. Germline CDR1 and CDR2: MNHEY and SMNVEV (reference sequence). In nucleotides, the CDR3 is TGTGCCAGCAGTCCCCGCCCCGAGACTGGTACGCAGTATTTT. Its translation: CASSPRPETGTQYF.

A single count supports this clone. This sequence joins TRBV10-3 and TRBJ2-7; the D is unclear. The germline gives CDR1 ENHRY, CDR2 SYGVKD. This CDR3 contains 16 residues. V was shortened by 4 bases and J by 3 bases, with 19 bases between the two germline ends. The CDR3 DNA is TGTGCCATCAGTGCCTCAGGTCGGACCGGAAGCTACGAGCAGTACTTC. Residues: CAISASGRTGSYEQYF.

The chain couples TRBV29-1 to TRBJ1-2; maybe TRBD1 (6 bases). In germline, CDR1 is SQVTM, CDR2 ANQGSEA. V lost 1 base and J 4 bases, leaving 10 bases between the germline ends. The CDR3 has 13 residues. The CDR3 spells CSVEVGGGYGYTF. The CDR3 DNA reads TGCAGCGTTGAAGTGGGGGGCGGCTATGGCTACACCTTC.

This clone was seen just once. CDR3 sequence: CASSAEAGNSPLHF. The CDR3 DNA reads as TGTGCCAGCAGCGCGGAAGCCGGTAATTCACCCCTCCACTTT. This chain joins TRBV6-6 and TRBJ1-6, with D uncertain. CDR1 is MNHNY, CDR2 SVGAGI, per germline (reference sequence). This CDR3 spans 14 amino acids. V was clipped by 6 bases and J by 6 bases, with 12 bases between them.

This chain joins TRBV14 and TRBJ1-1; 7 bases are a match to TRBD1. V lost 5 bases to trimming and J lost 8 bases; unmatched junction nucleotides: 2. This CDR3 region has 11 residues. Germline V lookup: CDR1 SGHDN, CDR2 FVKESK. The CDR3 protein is CASSEDREAFF. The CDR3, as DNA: TGTGCCAGCAGCGAGGACAGGGAAGCTTTCTTT. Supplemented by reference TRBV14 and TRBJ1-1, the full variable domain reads EAGVTQFPSHSVIEKGQTVTLRCDPISGHDNLYWYRRVMGKEIKFLLHFVKESKQDESGMPNNRFLAERTGGTYSTLKVQPAELEDSGVYFCASSEDREAFFGQGTRLTVV.

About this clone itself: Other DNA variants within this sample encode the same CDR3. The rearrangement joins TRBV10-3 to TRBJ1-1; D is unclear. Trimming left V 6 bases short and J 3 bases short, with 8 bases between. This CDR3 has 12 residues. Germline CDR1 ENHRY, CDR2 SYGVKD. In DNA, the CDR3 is TGTGCCATCAGCGCCCTCGACACTGAAGCTTTCTTT. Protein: CAISALDTEAFF.

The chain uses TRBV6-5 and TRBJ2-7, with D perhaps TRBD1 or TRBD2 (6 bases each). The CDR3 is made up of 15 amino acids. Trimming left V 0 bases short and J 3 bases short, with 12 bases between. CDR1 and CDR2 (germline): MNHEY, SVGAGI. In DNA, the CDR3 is TGTGCCAGCAGTTACTCGAGGGGGGATGGCTACGAGCAGTACTTC. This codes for CASSYSRGDGYEQYF.

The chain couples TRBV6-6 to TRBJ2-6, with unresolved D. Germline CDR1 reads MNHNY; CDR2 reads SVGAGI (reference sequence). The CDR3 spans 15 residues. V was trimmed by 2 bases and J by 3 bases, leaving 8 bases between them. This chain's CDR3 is CASSYPGVGANVLTF. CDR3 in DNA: TGTGCCAGCAGTTACCCCGGAGTTGGGGCCAACGTCCTGACTTTC.

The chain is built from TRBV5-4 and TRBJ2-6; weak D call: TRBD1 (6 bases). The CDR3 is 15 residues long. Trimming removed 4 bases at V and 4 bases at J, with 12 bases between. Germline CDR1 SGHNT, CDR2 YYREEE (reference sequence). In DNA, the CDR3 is TGTGCCAGCAGCGTACAGGGTTCCGGGGCCAACGTCCTGACTTTC. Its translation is CASSVQGSGANVLTF.